This T cell receptor (beta chain) derives from a study of post-analysis software for immune sequencing data. The wider study: The courses of disease that were included comprised relapsing-remitting, secondary progressive and progressive-relapsing multiple sclerosis. Broader study findings: Batch-mates among the samples co-clustered strongly by F measure. Relative to controls, patients had five TRBV segments at higher frequency, with TRBV5-6, TRBV5-1 and TRBV20-1 among these. The study found significantly lower normalized Chao1 diversity in multiple sclerosis patients than in controls.

In regard to this clonotype: Its antigen is unknown.

cDNA libraries for TCR beta contained unique molecular identifiers. Hundreds of thousands of cDNA molecules came from 1 to 10 million T cells. One entry per CDR3 protein, called by TCRdb with MiXCR from the PCR reads. This sample yields over 700,000 distinct CDR3 sequences, of which less than 35% are seen a single time; around 0.56% belongs to the top ten. CDR3 length: 14 amino acids. The ends were cut back, 4 bases at V and 2 bases at J, with 13 bases in the middle. Germline assignment: CDR1 SGDLS and CDR2 YYNGEE. The TCR sequence derives from a girl aged 10-17 years with multiple sclerosis. The V call is TRBV9, the J call TRBJ2-7; D may correspond to TRBD1 or TRBD2 (5 bases each). The sequencing input was blood. In DNA form, the CDR3 reads TGTGCCAGCAGCTTCGGGACGGAAACCTACGAGCAGTACTTC. Its translation is CASSFGTETYEQYF.